This T cell receptor beta chain was found in a study of monozygotic twins with cystic fibrosis. Assay used: immunoSEQ multiplex PCR; TCRdb lists only in-frame clones, some missing. Of some 10,000 clones listed, roughly 85% are singletons. The CDR3 is 14 amino acids. V lost 3 bases, J lost 5 bases, and 17 bases lay in between. CDR1 is GTSNPN, CDR2 SVGIG, per germline (reference sequence). The chain employs TRBV30 and TRBJ2-7, with a weak D call TRBD1 (6 bases). Sample: blood. This sequence originates from a young man with cystic fibrosis. CDR3 sequence reads: CAWSRDRSQNEQYF. For the CDR3, the DNA is TGTGCCTGGAGCCGAGACAGGTCCCAAAACGAGCAGTACTTC. The whole variable domain, remainder taken from reference TRBV30 and TRBJ2-7, is SQTIHQWPATLVQPVGSPLSLECTVEGTSNPNLYWYRQAAGRGLQLLFYSVGIGQISSEVPQNLSASRPQDRQFILSSKKLLLSDSGFYLCAWSRDRSQNEQYFGPGTRLTVT.